The text below deals with one T cell receptor (beta chain). Its cognate antigen is unknown. J gave up 2 bases and V 8 bases, and 6 bases lay outside the gene matches. The CDR3 is 13 residues long. Germline CDR1 is MDHEN and CDR2 is SYDVKM. These data belong to a study of neoadjuvant anti-PD-1 for oral cavity cancer. Study details: Around day 43, patients without progression received a fourth nivolumab dose before surgery. Study conclusions and caveats: After neoadjuvant nivolumab, PBMC T cell clonality was significantly higher in non-responders than responders.

Data came from immunoSEQ multiplex PCR; TCRdb stores just in-frame clones and leaves some out. The data contain more than 11,000 clones, nearly 70% of them seen just once; the ten biggest clones take up roughly 3.2%. Stated time point: after neoadjuvant nivolumab, at surgical resection. The V gene is TRBV28, the J gene TRBJ2-7; the match to TRBD2 covers 7 bases. Here the sequenced sample was PBMCs, taken after nivolumab (anti-PD-1) treatment. This clonotype was obtained from a person aged 40-85 years with oral cavity squamous cell carcinoma. Here the CDR3 reads CASVRTRPYEQYF. CDR3 DNA sequence: TGTGCCAGCGTACGGACTAGACCCTACGAGCAGTACTTC.